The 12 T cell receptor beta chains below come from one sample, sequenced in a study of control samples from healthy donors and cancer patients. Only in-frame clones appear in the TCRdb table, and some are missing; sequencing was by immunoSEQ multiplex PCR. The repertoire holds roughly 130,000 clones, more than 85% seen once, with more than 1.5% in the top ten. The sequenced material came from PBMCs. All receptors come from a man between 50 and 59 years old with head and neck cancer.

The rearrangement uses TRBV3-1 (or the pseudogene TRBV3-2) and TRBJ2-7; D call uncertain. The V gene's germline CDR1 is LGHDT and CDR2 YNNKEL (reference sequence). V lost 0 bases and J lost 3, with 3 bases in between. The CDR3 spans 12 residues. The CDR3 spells CASSQEFYEQYF. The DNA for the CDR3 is TGTGCCAGCAGCCAAGAGTTCTACGAGCAGTACTTC.

The CDR3: CASRYYRGLGETQYF. The CDR3 DNA is TGTGCCAGCCGATACTACAGGGGGCTGGGGGAGACCCAGTACTTC. The chain carries TRBV27 and TRBJ2-5, with 9 bases aligning to TRBD1. Germline values: CDR1 MNHEY, CDR2 SMNVEV (reference sequence). After removal of 8 bases from V and 5 bases from J, the junction contained 12 bases not matched to a gene. This CDR3 has 15 amino acids.

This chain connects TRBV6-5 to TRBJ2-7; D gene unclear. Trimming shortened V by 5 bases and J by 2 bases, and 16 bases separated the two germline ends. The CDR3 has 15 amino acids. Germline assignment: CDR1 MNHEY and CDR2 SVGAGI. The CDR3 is CASSPRSFSTYEQYF. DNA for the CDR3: TGTGCCAGCAGTCCACGCAGCTTCTCGACCTACGAGCAGTACTTC.

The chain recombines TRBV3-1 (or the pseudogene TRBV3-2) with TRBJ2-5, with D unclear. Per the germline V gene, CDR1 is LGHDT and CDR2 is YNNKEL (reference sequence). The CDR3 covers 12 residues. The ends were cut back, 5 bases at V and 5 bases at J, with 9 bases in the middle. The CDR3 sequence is CASSANGETQYF. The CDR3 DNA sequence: TGTGCCAGCAGCGCCAACGGGGAGACCCAGTACTTC.

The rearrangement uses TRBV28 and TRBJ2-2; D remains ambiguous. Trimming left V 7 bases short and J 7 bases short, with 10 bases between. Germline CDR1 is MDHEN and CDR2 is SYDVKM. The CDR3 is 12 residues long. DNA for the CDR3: TGTGCCAGCAACCGCCCACACGGGGAGCTGTTTTTT. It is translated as CASNRPHGELFF.

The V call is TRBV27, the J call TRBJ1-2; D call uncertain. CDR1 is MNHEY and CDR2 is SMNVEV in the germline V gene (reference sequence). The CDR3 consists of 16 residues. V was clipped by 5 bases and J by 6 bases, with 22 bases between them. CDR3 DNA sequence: TGTGCCAGCAGTCCGTCCCCCCTTCTGACCTCGGATGGCTACACCTTC. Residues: CASSPSPLLTSDGYTF.

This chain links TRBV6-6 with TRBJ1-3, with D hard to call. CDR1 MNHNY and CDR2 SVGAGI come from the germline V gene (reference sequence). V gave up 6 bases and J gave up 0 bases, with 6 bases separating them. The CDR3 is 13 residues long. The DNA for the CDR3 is TGTGCCAGCAGAGTCGGCTCTGGAAACACCATATATTTT. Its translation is CASRVGSGNTIYF.

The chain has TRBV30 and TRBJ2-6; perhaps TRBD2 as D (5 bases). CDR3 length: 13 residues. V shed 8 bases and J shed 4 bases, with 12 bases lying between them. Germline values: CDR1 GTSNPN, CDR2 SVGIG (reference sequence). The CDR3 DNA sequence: TGTGCCAAGACTACTAAGGGGGCCAACGTCCTGACTTTC. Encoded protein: CAKTTKGANVLTF.

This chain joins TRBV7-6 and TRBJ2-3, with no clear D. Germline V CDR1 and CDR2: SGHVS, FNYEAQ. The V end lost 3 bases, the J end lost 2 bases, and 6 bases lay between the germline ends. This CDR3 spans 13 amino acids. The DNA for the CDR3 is TGTGCCAGCAGCTTCGCTCCCACAGATACGCAGTATTTT. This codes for CASSFAPTDTQYF.

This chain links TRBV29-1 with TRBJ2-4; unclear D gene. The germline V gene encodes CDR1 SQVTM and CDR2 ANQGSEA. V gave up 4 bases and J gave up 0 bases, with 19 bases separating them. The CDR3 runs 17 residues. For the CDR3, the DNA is TGCAGCGTTGGTGGCAGGTTGAGTGGCGAAGCCAAAAACATTCAGTACTTC. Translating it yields CSVGGRLSGEAKNIQYF.

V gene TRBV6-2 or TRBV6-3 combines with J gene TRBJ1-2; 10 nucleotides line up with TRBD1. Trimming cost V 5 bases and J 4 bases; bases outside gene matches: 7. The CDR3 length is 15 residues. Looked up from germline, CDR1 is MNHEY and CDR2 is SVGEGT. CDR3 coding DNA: TGTGCCAGCAGTAACCGGGACAGGGGACCCTATGGCTACACCTTC. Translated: CASSNRDRGPYGYTF.

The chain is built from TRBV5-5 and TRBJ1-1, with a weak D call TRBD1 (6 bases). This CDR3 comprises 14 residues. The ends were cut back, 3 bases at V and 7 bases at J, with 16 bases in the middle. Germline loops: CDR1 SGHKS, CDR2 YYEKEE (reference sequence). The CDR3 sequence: CASSWGLIPFEAFF. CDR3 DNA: TGTGCCAGCAGCTGGGGGCTTATTCCTTTTGAAGCTTTCTTT. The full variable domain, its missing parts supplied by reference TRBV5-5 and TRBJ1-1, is DAGVTQSPTHLIKTRGQQVTLRCSPISGHKSVSWYQQVLGQGPQFIFQYYEKEERGRGNFPDRFSARQFPNYSSELNVNALLLGDSALYLCASSWGLIPFEAFFGQGTRLTVV.